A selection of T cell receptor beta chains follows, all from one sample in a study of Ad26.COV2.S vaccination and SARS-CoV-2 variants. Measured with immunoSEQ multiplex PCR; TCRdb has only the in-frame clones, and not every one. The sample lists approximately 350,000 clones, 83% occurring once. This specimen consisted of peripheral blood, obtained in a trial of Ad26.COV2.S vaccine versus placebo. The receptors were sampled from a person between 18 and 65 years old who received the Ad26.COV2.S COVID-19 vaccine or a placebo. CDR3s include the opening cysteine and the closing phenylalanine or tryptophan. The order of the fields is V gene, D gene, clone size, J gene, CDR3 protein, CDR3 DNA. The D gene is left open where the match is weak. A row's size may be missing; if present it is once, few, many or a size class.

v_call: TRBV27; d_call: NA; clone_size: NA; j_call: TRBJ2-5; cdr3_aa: CASSLYPRGGTQYF; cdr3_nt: TGTGCCAGCAGTTTATACCCGAGGGGAGGGACCCAGTACTTC
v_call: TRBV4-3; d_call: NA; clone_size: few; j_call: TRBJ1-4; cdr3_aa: CASSHTSRDEKLFF; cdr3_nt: TGCGCCAGCAGCCATACAAGTCGTGATGAAAAACTGTTTTTT
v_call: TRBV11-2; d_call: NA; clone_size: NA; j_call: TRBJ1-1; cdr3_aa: CASSLLGNWDTEAFF; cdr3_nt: TGTGCCAGCAGCTTGTTGGGTAACTGGGACACTGAAGCTTTCTTT
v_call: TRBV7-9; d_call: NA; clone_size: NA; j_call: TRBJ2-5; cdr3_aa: CASSPWGKETQYF; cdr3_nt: TGTGCCAGCAGCCCGTGGGGGAAAGAGACCCAGTACTTC
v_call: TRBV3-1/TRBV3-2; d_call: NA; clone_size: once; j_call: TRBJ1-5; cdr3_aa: CASSEQGQPQHF; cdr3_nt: TGTGCCAGCAGCGAGCAGGGACAGCCCCAGCATTTT
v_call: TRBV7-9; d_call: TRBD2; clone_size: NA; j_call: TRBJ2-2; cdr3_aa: CASSPASSGDTGELFF; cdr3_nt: TGTGCCAGCAGCCCGGCCTCTAGCGGAGACACCGGGGAGCTGTTTTTT
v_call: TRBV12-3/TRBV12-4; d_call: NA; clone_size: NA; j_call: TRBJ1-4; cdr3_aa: CASRWRETEKLFF; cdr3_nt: TGTGCCAGCAGATGGCGGGAGACTGAAAAACTGTTTTTT
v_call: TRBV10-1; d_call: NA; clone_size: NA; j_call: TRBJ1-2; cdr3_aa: CASTPFDGYTF; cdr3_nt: TGCGCCAGCACCCCATTTGATGGCTACACCTTC
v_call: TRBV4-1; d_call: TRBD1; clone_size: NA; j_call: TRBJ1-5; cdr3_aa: CASSRGTGGSQPQHF; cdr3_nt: TGCGCCAGCAGCAGAGGGACAGGGGGCAGTCAGCCCCAGCATTTT
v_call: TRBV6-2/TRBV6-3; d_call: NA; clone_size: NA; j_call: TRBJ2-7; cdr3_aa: CASSYRVSSYEQYF; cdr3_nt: TGTGCCAGCAGTTACCGGGTGAGCTCCTACGAGCAGTACTTC
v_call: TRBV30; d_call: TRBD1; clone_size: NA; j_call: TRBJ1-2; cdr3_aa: CAWNFGTGHGYTF; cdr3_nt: TGTGCCTGGAATTTCGGGACAGGGCATGGCTACACCTTC
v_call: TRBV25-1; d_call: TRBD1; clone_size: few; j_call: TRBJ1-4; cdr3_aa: CASSDGGIGQANEKLFF; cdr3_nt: TGTGCCAGCAGTGACGGAGGTATAGGACAGGCTAATGAAAAACTGTTTTTT
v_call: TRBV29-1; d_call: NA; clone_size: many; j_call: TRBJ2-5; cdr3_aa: CSVGWGEETQYF; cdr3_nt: TGCAGCGTTGGATGGGGGGAAGAGACCCAGTACTTC
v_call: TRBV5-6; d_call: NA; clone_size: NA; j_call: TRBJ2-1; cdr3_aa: CASSLSGKGDYNEQFF; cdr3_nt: TGTGCCAGCAGCCTTAGCGGAAAGGGGGATTACAATGAGCAGTTCTTC
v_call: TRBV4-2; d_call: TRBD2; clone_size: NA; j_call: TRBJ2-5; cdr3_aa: CASSRPTSGGASQYF; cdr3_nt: TGTGCCAGCAGCCGCCCGACTAGCGGGGGGGCCTCCCAGTACTTC
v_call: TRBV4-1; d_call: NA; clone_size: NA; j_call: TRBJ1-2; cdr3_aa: CASSRLQGVYGYTF; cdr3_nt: TGCGCCAGCAGCCGCCTACAGGGAGTCTATGGCTACACCTTC
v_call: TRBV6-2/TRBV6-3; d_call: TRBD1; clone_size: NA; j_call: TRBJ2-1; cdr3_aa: CASSNNRGNEQFF; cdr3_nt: TGTGCCAGCAGCAACAACAGGGGAAATGAGCAGTTCTTC
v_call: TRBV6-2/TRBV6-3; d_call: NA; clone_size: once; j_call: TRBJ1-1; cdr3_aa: CASSTSWAEAFF; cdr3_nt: TGTGCCAGCAGCACGTCTTGGGCTGAAGCTTTCTTT
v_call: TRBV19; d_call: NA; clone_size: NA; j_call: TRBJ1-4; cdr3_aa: CAVGGGPRNEKLFF; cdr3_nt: TGTGCCGTAGGTGGGGGCCCGAGGAATGAAAAACTGTTTTTT
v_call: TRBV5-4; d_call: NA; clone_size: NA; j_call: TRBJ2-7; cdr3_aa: CASSWRGSEQYF; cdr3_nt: TGTGCCAGCAGCTGGAGGGGTTCCGAGCAGTACTTC
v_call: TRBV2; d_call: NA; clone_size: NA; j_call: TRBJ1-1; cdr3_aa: CASSDGQGRSNTEAFF; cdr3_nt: TGTGCCAGCAGTGACGGGCAGGGGAGGAGCAACACTGAAGCTTTCTTT
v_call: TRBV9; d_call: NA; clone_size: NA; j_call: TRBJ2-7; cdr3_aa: CASSVGTAPYEQYF; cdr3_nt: TGTGCCAGCAGCGTAGGGACAGCGCCTTACGAGCAGTACTTC
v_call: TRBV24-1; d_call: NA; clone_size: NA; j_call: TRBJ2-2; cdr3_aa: CATSESRVNTGELFF; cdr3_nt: TGTGCCACCAGTGAAAGCAGAGTAAACACCGGGGAGCTGTTTTTT
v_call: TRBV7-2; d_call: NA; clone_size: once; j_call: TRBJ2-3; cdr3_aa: CASSLEGVTDTQYF; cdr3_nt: TGTGCCAGCAGCTTGGAGGGGGTCACAGATACGCAGTATTTT
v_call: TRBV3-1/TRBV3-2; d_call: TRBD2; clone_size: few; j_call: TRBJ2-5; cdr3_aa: CASSQDMGGETQYF; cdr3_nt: TGTGCCAGCAGCCAAGATATGGGGGGGGAGACCCAGTACTTC
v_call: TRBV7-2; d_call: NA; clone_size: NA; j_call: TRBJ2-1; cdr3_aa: CASSLKDPRDEQFF; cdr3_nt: TGTGCCAGCAGCTTAAAGGACCCGAGGGATGAGCAGTTCTTC
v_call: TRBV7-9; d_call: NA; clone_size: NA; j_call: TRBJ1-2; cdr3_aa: CATAPQDYGYTF; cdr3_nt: TGTGCCACCGCCCCCCAGGACTATGGCTACACCTTC
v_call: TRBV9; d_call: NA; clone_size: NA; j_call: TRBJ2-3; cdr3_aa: CASSVAGWYPSTDTQYF; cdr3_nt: TGTGCCAGCAGCGTAGCTGGTTGGTACCCTAGCACAGATACGCAGTATTTT
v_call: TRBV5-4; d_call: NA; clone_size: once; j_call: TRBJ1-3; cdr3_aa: CASSLEGVPGNTIYF; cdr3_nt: TGTGCCAGCAGCTTGGAAGGGGTGCCTGGAAACACCATATATTTT
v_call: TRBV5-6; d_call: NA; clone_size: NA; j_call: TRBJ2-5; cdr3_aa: CASSLRHQETQYF; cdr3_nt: TGTGCCAGCAGCTTGAGACACCAAGAGACCCAGTACTTC
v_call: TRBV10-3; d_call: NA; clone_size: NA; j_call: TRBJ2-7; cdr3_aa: CAIRTTATYEQYF; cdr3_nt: TGTGCCATCAGGACGACTGCTACCTACGAGCAGTACTTC